This T cell receptor (beta chain) emerged from a study of cytomegalovirus exposure and HLA in healthy donors. With 60 Vbeta and 13 Jbeta primers, the PCR was carried out. Here immunoSEQ multiplex PCR was the method, and the copy in TCRdb shows in-frame clones only, minus some. The sample has about 200,000 clones; more than 9.5% are singletons. This clone was seen more than once but under ten times. Germline CDR1 MNHEY, CDR2 SVGAGI. This CDR3 comprises 14 residues. The V end was cut by 2 bases, the J end by 5 bases, with 13 bases between. The chain recombines TRBV6-5 with TRBJ2-7; TRBD1 is a possible D gene (6 bases). The receptor's source is a man in his forties or fifties in good health and CMV-seropositive. The sample taken for sequencing was PBMCs. CDR3 protein: CASSYLTGTNEQYF. CDR3 in DNA: TGTGCCAGCAGTTACCTAACAGGGACCAACGAGCAGTACTTC.